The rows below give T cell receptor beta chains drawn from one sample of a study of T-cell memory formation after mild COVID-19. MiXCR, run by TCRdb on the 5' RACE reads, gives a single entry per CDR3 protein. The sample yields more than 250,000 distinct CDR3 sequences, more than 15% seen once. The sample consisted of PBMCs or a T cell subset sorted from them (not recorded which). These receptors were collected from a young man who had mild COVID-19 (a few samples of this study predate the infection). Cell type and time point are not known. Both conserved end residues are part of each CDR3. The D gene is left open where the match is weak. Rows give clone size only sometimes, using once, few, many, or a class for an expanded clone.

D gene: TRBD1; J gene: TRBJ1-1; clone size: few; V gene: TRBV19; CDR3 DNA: TGTGCCAGTAGTATAGACCGGGACAGGGGACGCGGAAGAACTTCGAACACTGAAGCTTTCTTT; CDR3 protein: CASSIDRDRGRGRTSNTEAFF
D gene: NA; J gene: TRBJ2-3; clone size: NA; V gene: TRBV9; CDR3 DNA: TGTGCCAGCAGCTCGGTGGGGCAGGATACGCAGTATTTT; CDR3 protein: CASSSVGQDTQYF
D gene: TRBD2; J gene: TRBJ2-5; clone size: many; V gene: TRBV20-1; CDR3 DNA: TGCAGTGCTAGAGGACTAGCGGGGGTAGAGACCCAGTACTTC; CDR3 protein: CSARGLAGVETQYF
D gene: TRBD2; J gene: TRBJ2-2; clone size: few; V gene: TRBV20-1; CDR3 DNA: TGCAGTGCTAGAGACCCTCTAGCGGGGGGGAGGTCGAACACCGGGGAGCTGTTTTTT; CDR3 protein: CSARDPLAGGRSNTGELFF
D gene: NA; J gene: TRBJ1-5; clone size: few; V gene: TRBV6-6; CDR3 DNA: TGTGCCAGCAGGAGGGACGGGTATAGCAATCAGCCCCAGCATTTT; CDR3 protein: CASRRDGYSNQPQHF
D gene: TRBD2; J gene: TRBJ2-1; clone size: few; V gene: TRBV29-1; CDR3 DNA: TGCAGCGTCGAGGGGACTAGCGGGGGGTACGAGCAGTTCTTC; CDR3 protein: CSVEGTSGGYEQFF
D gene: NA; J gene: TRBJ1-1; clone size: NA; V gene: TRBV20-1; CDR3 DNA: TGCAGGGGAACTACAGGGACCACTGAAGCTTTCTTT; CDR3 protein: CRGTTGTTEAFF
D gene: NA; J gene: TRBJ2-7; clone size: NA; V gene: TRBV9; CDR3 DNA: TGTGCCAGCAGCGAGGGGGGAAACCCCTACGAGCAGTACTTC; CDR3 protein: CASSEGGNPYEQYF
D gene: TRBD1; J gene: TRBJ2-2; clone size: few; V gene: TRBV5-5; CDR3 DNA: TGTGCCAGCAGCCTCATGACAGGGGACACCGGGGAGCTGTTTTTT; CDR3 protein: CASSLMTGDTGELFF
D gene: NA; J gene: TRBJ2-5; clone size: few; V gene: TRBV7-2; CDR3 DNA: TGTGCCAGCACCCCGGCCATTAAAGAGACCCAGTACTTC; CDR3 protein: CASTPAIKETQYF
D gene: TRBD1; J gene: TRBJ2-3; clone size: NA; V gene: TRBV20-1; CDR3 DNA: TGCAGTGCTAGAGACCAGAGGGGGCCAACAGATACGCAGTATTTT; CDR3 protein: CSARDQRGPTDTQYF
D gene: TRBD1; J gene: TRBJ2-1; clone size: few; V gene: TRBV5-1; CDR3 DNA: TGCGCCAGCAGTGGCAGGGGGAACAATGAGCAGTTCTTC; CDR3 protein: CASSGRGNNEQFF
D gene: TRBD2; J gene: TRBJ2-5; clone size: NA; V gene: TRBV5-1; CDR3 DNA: TGCGCCAGCAGTGGTAGGGCTAGCGGGAACCAAGAGACCCAGTACTTC; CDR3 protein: CASSGRASGNQETQYF
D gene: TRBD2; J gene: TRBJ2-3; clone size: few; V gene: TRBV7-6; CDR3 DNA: TGTGCCAGCAGCTTAGTCGGCCCGGCGGGGGACCTCCAAGCGGCGCAGTATTTT; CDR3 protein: CASSLVGPAGDLQAAQYF
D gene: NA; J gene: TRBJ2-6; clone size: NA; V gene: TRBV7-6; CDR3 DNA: TGTGCCAGCGGCTCTAAGGCCAACGTCCTGACTTTC; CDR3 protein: CASGSKANVLTF
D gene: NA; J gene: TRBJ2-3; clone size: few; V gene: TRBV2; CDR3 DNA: TGTGCCAGCAGTGCTCGCCGGGGCGGAGATACGCAGTATTTT; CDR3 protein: CASSARRGGDTQYF
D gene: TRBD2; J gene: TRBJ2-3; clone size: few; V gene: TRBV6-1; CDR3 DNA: TGTGCCAGCAGTGTAGGACGGACTAGGGGCACAGATACGCAGTATTTT; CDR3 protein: CASSVGRTRGTDTQYF
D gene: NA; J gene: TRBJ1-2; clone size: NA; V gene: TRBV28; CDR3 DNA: TGTGCCAGCAGTTTAGGGACTGGGGGGAACTATGGCTACACCTTC; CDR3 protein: CASSLGTGGNYGYTF
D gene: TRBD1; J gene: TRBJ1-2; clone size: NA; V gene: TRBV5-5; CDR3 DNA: TGTGCCAGCAGCTATGGGACAGGGTGGAAGAATGGCTACACCTTC; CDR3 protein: CASSYGTGWKNGYTF
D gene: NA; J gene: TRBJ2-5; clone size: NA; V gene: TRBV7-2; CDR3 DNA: TGTGCCAGCAGATTGGGGGGTCCCCAAGAGACCCAGTACTTC; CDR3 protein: CASRLGGPQETQYF
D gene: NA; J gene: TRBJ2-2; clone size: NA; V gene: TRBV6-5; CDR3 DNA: TGTGCCAGCAGTTACCCCCCAGGGCGGGGATACACCGGGGAGCTGTTTTTT; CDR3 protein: CASSYPPGRGYTGELFF
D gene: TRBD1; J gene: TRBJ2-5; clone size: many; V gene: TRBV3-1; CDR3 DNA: TGTGCCAGCAGCCAAGAAGCCCGGCACAGGGGGGCGCTAGATCCCGAGATCCAGTACTTC; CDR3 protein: CASSQEARHRGALDPEIQYF
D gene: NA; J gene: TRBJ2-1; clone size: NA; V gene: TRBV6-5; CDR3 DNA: TGTGCCAGCAGTTCGATAGCGGCCCCACGTTTAAATGAGCAGTTCTTC; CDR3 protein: CASSSIAAPRLNEQFF
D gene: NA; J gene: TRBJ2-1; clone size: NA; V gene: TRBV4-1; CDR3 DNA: TGCGCCAGCAGCCAAGATGGCGGGGGCCTCTCCTACAATGAGCAGTTCTTC; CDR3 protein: CASSQDGGGLSYNEQFF
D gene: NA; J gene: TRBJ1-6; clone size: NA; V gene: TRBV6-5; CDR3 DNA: TGTGCCAGCAGCGCAGTAGGGGTGCATAATTCACCCCTCCACTTT; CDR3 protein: CASSAVGVHNSPLHF
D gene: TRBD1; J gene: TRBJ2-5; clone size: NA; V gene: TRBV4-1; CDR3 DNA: TGCGCCAGCAGCCGAGGACAGGGTCAGGAGACCCAGTACTTC; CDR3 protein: CASSRGQGQETQYF
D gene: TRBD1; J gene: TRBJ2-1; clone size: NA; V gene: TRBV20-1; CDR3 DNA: TGCAGTGCTAGATCACAGGGGGTGAAGAATGAGCAGTTCTTC; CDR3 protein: CSARSQGVKNEQFF
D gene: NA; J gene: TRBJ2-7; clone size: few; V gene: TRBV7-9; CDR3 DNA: TGTGCCAGCAGCCCCCCGTTAGGGGGGTACGAGCAGTACTTC; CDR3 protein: CASSPPLGGYEQYF
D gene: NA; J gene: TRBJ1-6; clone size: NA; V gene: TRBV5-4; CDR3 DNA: TGTGCCAGCAGCGACACCTTCAGCTCCTATAATTCACCCCTCCACTTT; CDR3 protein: CASSDTFSSYNSPLHF
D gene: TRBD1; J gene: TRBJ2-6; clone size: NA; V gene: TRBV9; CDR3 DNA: TGTGCCAGCAGCGGGGGATTTCCGGGACAGGGTCTCTCTGGGGCCAACGTCCTGACTTTC; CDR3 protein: CASSGGFPGQGLSGANVLTF
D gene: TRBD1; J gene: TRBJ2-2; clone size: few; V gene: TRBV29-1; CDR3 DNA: TGCAGCGTGACCCGGGACAGGGACACCGGGGAGCTGTTTTTT; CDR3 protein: CSVTRDRDTGELFF
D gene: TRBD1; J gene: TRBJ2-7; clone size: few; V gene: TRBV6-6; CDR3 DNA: TGTGCCAGCAGTTATCGAACAGGGGAAATCGACGAGCAGTACTTC; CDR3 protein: CASSYRTGEIDEQYF
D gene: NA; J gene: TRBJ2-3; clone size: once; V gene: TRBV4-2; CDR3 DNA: TGTGCCAGCAGCCCGATCGCGGGGTCTGGAGCAGATACGCAGTATTTT; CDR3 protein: CASSPIAGSGADTQYF
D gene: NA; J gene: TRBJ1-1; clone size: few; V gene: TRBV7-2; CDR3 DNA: TGTGCCAGCAGCTCCGGACCTCGGGACACTGAAGCTTTCTTT; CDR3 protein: CASSSGPRDTEAFF
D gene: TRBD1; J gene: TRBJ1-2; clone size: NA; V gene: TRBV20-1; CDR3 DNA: TGCAGTGCCGCCACAGGGGACTATGGCTACACCTTC; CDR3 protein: CSAATGDYGYTF
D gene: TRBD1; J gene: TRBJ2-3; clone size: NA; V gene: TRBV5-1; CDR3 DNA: TGCGCCAGCAGAGTCGACAGGGGCGGTACGCAGTATTTT; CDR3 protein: CASRVDRGGTQYF
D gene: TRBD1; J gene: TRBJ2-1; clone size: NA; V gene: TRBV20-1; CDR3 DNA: TGCAGTGCTACTCGGACAGGCTACAATGAGCAGTTCTTC; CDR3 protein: CSATRTGYNEQFF
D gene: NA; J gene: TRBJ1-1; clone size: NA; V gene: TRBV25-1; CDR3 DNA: TGTGCCAGCAGTGATGACACACTTGGCGGGGCTTTCTTT; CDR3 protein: CASSDDTLGGAFF
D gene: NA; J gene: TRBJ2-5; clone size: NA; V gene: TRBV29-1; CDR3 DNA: TGCAGCGTTGAAGGTCTGGCTGAAGAGACCCAGTACTTC; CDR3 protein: CSVEGLAEETQYF
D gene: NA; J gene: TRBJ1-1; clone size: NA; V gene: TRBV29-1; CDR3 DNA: TGCGGAAGCAGGGGTACTGAAGCTTTCTTT; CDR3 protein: CGSRGTEAFF
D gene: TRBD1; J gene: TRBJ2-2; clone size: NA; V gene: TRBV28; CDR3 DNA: TGTGCCAGCAGTACGAGACAGGGCTGGTACGCCGGGGAGCTGTTTTTT; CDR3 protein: CASSTRQGWYAGELFF
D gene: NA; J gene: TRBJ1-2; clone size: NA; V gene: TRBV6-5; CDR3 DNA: TGTGCCAGCAGTTACCCAGGGTTTACCGGCTACACCTTC; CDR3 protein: CASSYPGFTGYTF
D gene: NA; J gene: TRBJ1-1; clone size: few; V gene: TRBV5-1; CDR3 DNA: TGCGCCAGCGGATACGGGGGCACTGAAGCTTTCTTT; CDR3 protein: CASGYGGTEAFF
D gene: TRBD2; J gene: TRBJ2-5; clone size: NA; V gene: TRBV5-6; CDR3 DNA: TGTGCCAGCTCTGTCACTAGCGGGGGGTACGAAGAAGAGACCCAGTACTTC; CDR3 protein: CASSVTSGGYEEETQYF
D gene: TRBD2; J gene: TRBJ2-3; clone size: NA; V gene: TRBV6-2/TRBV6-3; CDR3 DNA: TGTGCCAGCAGTTTTACTAGCGGGGCAGATACGCAGTATTTT; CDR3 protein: CASSFTSGADTQYF
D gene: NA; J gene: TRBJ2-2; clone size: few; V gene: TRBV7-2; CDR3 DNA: TGTGCCAGCAGCTTAGCGGACGGGGCAGGCACCGGGGAGCTGTTTTTT; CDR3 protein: CASSLADGAGTGELFF
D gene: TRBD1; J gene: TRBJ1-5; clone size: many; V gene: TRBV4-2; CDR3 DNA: TGTGCCAGCAGCCCCGACAGGGGGAATCAGCCCCAGCATTTT; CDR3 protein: CASSPDRGNQPQHF
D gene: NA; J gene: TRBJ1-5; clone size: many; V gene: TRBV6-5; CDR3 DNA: TGTGCCAGCAGTTACGGGCCCCCTAGCCTCGAGCCCCAGCATTTT; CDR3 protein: CASSYGPPSLEPQHF
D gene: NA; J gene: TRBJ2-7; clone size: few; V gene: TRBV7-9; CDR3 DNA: TGTGCCAGCAGCTCCAGGGTAGGGAGCTACGAGCAGTACTTC; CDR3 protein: CASSSRVGSYEQYF
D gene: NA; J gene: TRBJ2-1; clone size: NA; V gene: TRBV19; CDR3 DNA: TGTGCCACGGGAGACTACTTCTACAATGAGCAGTTCTTC; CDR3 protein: CATGDYFYNEQFF
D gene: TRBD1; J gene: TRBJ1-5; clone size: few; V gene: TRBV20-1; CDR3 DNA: TGCAGTGCTAGAGTACGACAGGGCGGCAATCAGCCCCAGCATTTT; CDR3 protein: CSARVRQGGNQPQHF
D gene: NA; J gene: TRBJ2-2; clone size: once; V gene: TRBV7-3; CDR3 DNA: TGTGCCAGCAGCCCCCCCGGGCCCGGGGAGCTGTTTTTT; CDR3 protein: CASSPPGPGELFF
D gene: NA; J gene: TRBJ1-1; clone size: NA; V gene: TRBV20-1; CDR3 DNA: TGCAGTGCTAGGGGGGGCACTGAAGCTTTCTTT; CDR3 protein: CSARGGTEAFF
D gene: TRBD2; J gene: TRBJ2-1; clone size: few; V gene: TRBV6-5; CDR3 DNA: TGTGCCAGCAGCGCGGGACTAGCGGGGGAGGGTGAGCAGTTCTTC; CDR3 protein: CASSAGLAGEGEQFF
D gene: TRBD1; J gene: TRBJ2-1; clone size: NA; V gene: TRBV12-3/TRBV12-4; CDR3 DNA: TGTGCCAGCAGTCTCGCACAGGGGCTTGGGGATGAGCAGTTCTTC; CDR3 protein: CASSLAQGLGDEQFF